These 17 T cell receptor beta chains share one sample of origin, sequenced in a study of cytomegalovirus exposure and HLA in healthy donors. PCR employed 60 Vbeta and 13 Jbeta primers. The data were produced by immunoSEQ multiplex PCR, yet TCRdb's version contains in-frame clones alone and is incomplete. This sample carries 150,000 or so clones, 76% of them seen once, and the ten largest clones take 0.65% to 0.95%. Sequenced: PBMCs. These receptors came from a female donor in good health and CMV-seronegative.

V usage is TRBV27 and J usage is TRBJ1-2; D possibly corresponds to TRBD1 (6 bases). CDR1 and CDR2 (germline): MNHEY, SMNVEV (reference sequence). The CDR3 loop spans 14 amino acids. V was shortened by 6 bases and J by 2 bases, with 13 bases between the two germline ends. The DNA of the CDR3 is TGTGCCAGCAGATTTGACAGGCCGAACTATGGCTACACCTTC. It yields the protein CASRFDRPNYGYTF.

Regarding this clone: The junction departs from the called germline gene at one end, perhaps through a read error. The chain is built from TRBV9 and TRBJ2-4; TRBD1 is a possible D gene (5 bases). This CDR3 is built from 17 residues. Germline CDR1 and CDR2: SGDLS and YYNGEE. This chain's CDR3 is CASSVPPAGIAKNSQYF. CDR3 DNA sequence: TGTGCCAGCAGCGTACCCCCGGCAGGGATAGCCAAAAACAGTCAGTACTTC.

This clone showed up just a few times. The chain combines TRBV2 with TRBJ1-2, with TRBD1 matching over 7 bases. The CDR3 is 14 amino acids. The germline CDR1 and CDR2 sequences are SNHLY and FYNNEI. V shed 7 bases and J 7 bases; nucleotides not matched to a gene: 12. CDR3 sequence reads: CASTQTGYLFGYTF. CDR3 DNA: TGTGCCAGCACCCAGACAGGGTACCTATTTGGCTACACCTTC.

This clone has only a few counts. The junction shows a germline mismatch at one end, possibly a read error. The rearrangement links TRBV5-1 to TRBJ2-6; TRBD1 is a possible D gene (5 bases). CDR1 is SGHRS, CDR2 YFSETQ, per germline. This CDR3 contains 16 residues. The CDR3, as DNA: TGCGCCAGCAGCCTCCAATGGAGCTCTGGGGCCAACGGCCTGACTTTC. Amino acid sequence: CASSLQWSSGANGLTF.

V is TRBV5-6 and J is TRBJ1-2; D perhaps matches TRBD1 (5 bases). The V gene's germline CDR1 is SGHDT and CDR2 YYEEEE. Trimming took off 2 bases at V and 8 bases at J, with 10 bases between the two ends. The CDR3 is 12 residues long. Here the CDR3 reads CASSFQGTGYTF. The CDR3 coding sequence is TGTGCCAGCAGCTTCCAGGGAACAGGCTACACCTTC.

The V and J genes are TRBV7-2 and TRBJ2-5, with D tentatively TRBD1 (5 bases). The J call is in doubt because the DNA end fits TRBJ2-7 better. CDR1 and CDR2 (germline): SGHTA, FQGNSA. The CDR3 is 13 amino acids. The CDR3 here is CASSLNWGNEQYF. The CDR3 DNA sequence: TGTGCCAGCAGCTTGAATTGGGGCAACGAGCAGTACTTC.

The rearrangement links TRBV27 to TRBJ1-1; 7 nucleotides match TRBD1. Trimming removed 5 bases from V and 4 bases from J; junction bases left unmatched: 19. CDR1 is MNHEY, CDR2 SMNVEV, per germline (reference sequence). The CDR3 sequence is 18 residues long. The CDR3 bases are TGTGCCAGCAGTCGAAACATGAGATGGACAGGAACCTCCACTGAAGCTTTCTTT. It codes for CASSRNMRWTGTSTEAFF.

The CDR3 coding sequence is TGTGCCAGCCGCCATCGTTCATACAGGAATGAGAGAAATCAGCCCCAGCATTTT. Protein product: CASRHRSYRNERNQPQHF. V gene TRBV2 combines with J gene TRBJ1-5; maybe TRBD1 (5 bases). The V gene's germline CDR1 is SNHLY and CDR2 FYNNEI. Trimming pared 8 bases from V and 4 bases from J, leaving 27 bases between. The CDR3 runs 18 residues.

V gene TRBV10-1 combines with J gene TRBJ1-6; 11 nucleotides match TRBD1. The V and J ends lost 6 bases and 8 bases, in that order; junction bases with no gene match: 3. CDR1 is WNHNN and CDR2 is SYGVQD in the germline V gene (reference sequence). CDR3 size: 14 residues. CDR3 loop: CASRGDRGYSPLHF. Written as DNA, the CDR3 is TGCGCCAGCAGGGGGGACAGGGGGTATTCACCCCTCCACTTT.

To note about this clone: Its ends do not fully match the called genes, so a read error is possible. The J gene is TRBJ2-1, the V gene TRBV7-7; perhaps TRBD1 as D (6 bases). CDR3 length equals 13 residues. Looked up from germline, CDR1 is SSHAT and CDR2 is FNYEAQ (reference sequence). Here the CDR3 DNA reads TGTGCTAGCAGCTTAGACAGGTACAATGAGCAGTTCTTC. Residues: CASSLDRYNEQFF.

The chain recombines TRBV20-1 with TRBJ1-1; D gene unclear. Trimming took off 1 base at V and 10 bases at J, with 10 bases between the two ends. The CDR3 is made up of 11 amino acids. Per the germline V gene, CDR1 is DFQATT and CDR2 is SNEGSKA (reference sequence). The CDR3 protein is CSARAGFTAFF. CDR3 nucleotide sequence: TGCAGTGCTAGAGCAGGATTTACAGCTTTCTTT.

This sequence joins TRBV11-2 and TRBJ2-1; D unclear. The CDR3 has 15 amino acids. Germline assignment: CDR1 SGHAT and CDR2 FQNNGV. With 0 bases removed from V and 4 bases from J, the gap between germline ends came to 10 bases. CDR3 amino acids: CASSLEGSLYNEQFF. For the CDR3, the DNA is TGTGCCAGCAGCTTAGAGGGCAGCCTTTACAATGAGCAGTTCTTC.

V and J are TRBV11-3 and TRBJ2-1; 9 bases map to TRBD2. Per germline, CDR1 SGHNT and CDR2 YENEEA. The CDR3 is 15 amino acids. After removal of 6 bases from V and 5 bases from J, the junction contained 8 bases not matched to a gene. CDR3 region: CASRDEREVHNEQFF. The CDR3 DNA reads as TGTGCCAGCAGGGATGAGCGGGAGGTCCACAATGAGCAGTTCTTC.

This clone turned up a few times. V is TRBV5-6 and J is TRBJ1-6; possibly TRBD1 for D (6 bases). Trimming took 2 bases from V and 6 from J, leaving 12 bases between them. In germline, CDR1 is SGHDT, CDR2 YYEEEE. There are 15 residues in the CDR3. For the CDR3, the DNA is TGTGCCAGCAGCTTTGCCCCAGGGGCTAATTCACCCCTCCACTTT. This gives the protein CASSFAPGANSPLHF.

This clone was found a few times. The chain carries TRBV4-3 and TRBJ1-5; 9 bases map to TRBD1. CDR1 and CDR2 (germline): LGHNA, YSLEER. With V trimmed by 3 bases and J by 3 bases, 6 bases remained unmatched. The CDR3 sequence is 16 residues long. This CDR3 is CASSQGRDRVNQPQHF. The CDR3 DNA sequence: TGCGCCAGCAGCCAGGGCCGGGACAGGGTCAATCAGCCCCAGCATTTT.

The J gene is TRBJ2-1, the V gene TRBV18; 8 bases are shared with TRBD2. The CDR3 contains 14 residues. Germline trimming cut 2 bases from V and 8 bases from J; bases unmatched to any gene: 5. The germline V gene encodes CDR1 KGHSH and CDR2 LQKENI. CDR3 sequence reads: CASSPSAGGDEQFF. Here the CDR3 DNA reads TGTGCCAGCTCACCAAGTGCGGGGGGCGATGAGCAGTTCTTC.

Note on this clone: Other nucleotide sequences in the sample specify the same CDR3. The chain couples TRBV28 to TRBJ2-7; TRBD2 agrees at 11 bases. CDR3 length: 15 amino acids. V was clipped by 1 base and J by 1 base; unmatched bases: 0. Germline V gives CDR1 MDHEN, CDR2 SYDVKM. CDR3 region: CASSLLAGGSYEQYF. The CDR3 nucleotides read TGTGCCAGCAGTTTATTAGCGGGAGGGTCCTACGAGCAGTACTTC.